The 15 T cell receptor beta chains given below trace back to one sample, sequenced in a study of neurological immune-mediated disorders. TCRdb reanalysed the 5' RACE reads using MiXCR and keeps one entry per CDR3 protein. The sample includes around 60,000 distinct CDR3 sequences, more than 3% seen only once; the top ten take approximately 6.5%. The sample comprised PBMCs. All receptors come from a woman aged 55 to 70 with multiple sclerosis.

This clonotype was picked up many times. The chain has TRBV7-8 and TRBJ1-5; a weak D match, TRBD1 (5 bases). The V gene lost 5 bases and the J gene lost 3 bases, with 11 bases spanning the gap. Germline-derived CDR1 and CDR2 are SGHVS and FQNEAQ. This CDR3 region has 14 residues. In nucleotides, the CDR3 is TGTGCCAGCAGCCGGGGACGGAACAATCAGCCCCAGCATTTT. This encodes CASSRGRNNQPQHF.

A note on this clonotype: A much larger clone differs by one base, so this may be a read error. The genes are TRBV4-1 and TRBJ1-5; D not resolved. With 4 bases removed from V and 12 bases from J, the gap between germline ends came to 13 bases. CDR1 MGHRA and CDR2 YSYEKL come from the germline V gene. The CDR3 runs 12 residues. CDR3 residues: CASSRNRGHQHF. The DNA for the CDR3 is TGCGCCAGCAGCCGCAACCGTGGGCACCAGCATTTT.

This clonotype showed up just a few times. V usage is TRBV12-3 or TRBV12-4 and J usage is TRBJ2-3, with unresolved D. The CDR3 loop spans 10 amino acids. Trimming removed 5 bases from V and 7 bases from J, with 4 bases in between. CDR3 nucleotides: TGTGCCAGCAGTCGCCATACGCAGTATTTT. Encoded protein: CASSRHTQYF.

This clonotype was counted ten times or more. Here the CDR3 reads CASSQDRSGGAYTQYF. The CDR3 nucleotides are TGCGCCAGCAGCCAAGATCGTAGCGGGGGGGCTTATACGCAGTATTTT. The V gene is TRBV4-3, the J gene TRBJ2-3; 11 bases are a match to TRBD2. Per the germline V gene, CDR1 is LGHNA and CDR2 is YSLEER. V lost 0 bases, J lost 7 bases, and 6 bases stayed unmatched. This CDR3 contains 16 residues.

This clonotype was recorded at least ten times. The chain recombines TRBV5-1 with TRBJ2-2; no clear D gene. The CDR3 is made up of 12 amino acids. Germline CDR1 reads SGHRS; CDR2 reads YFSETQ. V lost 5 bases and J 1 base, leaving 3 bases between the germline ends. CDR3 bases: TGCGCCAGCAGTAGGAACACCGGGGAGCTGTTTTTT. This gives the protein CASSRNTGELFF.

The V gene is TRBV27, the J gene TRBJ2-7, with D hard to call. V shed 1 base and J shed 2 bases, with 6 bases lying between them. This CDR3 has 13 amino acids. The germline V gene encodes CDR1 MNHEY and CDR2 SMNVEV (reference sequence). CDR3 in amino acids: CASSLFSTYEQYF. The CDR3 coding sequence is TGTGCCAGCAGTTTATTTTCCACCTACGAGCAGTACTTC.

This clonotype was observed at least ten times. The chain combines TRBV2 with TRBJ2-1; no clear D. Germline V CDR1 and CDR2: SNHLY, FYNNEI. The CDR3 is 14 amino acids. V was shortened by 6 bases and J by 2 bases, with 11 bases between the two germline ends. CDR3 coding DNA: TGTGCCAGCAGGCCACCTGGAGCCTACAATGAGCAGTTCTTC. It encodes CASRPPGAYNEQFF.

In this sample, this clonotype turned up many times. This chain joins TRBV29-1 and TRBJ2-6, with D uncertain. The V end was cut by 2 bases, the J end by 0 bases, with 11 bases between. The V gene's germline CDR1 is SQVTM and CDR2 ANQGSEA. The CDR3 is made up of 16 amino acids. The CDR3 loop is CSVEQDPPSGANVLTF. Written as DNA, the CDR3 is TGCAGCGTTGAACAGGACCCCCCCTCTGGGGCCAACGTCCTGACTTTC. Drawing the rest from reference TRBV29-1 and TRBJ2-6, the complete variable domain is SAVISQKPSRDICQRGTSLTIQCQVDSQVTMMFWYRQQPGQSLTLIATANQGSEATYESGFVIDKFPISRPNLTFSTLTVSNMSPEDSSIYLCSVEQDPPSGANVLTFGAGSRLTVL.

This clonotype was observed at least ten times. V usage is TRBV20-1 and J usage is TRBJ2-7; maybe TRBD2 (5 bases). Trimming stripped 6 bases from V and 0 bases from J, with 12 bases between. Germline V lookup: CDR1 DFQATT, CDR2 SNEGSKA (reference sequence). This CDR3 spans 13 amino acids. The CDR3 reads CSAIFRDSYEQYF. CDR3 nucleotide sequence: TGCAGTGCGATCTTCCGGGACTCCTACGAGCAGTACTTC.

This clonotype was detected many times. In nucleotides, the CDR3 is TGCGCCAGCAGCTTGGCCGCTTTTGGGAATGAGCAGTTCTTC. It is translated as CASSLAAFGNEQFF. The V and J genes are TRBV5-1 and TRBJ2-1; D is unresolved. Between the trimmed V and J ends, which lost 0 bases and 7 bases, there was a span of 11 bases. CDR1 SGHRS and CDR2 YFSETQ come from the germline V gene. The CDR3 has 14 amino acids.

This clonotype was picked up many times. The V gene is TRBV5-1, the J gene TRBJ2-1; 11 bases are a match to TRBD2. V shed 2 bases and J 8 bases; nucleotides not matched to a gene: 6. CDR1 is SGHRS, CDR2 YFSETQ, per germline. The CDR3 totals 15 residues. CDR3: CASSLTSGSVDEQFF. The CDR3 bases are TGCGCCAGCAGCTTAACTAGCGGGAGTGTAGATGAGCAGTTCTTC.

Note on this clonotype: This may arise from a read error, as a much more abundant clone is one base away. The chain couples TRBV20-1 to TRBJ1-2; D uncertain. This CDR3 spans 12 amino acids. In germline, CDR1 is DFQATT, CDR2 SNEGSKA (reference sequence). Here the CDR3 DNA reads TGCAGCGTCATAAAGGGAAACTATGGCTACACCTTC. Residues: CSVIKGNYGYTF.

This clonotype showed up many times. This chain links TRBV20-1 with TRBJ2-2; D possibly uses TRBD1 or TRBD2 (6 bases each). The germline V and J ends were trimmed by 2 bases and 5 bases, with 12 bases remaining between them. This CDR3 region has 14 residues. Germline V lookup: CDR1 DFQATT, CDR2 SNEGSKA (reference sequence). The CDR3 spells CSARPGARTGELFF. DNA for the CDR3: TGCAGTGCTAGACCGGGGGCGAGGACCGGGGAGCTGTTTTTT.

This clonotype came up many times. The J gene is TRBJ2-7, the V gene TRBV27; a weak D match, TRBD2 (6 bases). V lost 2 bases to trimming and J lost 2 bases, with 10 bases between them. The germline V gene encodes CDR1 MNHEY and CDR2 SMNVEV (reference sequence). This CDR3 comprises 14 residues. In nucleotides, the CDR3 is TGTGCCAGCAGTTTAAGGGACTCCACCTACGAGCAGTACTTC. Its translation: CASSLRDSTYEQYF.

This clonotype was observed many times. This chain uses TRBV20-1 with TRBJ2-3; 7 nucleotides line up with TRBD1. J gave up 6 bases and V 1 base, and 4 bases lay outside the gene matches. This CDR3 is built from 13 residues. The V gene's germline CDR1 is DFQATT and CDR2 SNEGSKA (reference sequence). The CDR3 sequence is CSARVRGPDTQYF. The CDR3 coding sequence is TGCAGTGCTAGAGTGAGGGGGCCTGATACGCAGTATTTT.